The 16 T cell receptor beta chains listed next were all sequenced from one sample in a study of neurological immune-mediated disorders. TCRdb processed the 5' RACE reads anew with MiXCR; each CDR3 protein has one entry. The table lists about 66,000 distinct CDR3 sequences, roughly 3.9% of them singletons. Material: PBMCs. All receptors derive from a man aged 25-45 years with multiple sclerosis.

This clonotype has a count of ten or more. The V gene is TRBV7-9, the J gene TRBJ2-7; TRBD2 matches 8 bases. J gave up 3 bases and V 5 bases, and 6 bases lay outside the gene matches. The CDR3 covers 14 residues. Looked up from germline, CDR1 is SEHNR and CDR2 is FQNEAQ (reference sequence). The CDR3 DNA reads as TGTGCCAGCAGCGCCCCGGGAGGGGGCTACGAGCAGTACTTC. Encoded protein: CASSAPGGGYEQYF. The variable domain in full, completed from reference TRBV7-9 and TRBJ2-7, reads DTGVSQNPRHKITKRGQNVTFRCDPISEHNRLYWYRQTLGQGPEFLTYFQNEAQLEKSRLLSDRFSAERPKGSFSTLEIQRTEQGDSAMYLCASSAPGGGYEQYFGPGTRLTVT.

This clonotype appeared a few times. The chain uses TRBV6-2 or TRBV6-3 and TRBJ1-1; D is ambiguous. This CDR3 region has 12 residues. CDR1 is MNHEY and CDR2 is SVGEGT in the germline V gene. V was pared by 2 bases and J by 8 bases, with 9 bases between. This CDR3 is CASSYVGKEAFF. CDR3 in DNA: TGTGCCAGCAGTTACGTGGGGAAGGAAGCTTTCTTT.

This clonotype was picked up many times. CDR3 sequence reads: CASSSWDTSLNYGYTF. The CDR3 DNA sequence: TGTGCCAGCAGCTCCTGGGACACCAGCCTTAACTATGGCTACACCTTC. The chain combines TRBV7-9 with TRBJ1-2; tentative D call: TRBD1 (6 bases). Germline V gene data show CDR1 as SEHNR and CDR2 as FQNEAQ (reference sequence). The CDR3 is 16 residues long. V lost 4 bases to trimming and J lost 1 base, with 16 bases between them.

This clonotype showed up many times. J is TRBJ2-1 and V is TRBV7-9; 10 bases are a match to TRBD1. There are 15 residues in the CDR3. Germline CDR1 is SEHNR and CDR2 is FQNEAQ (reference sequence). V lost 4 bases, J lost 0 bases, and 0 bases stayed unmatched. The CDR3 bases are TGTGCCAGCAGCTGGACAGGGGGCTCCTACAATGAGCAGTTCTTC. This codes for CASSWTGGSYNEQFF.

This clonotype was seen many times. CDR3 bases: TGTGCCAGCAGTTTACTCAGCGATAGCAATCAGCCCCAGCATTTT. As protein: CASSLLSDSNQPQHF. V usage is TRBV12-3 or TRBV12-4 and J usage is TRBJ1-5, with D uncertain. Deletions cut 2 bases from V and 0 bases from J, with 8 bases between. The CDR3 contains 15 residues.

This clonotype has just a few counts. The chain has TRBV27 and TRBJ1-2, with a tentative D call TRBD1 (5 bases). V lost 0 bases, J lost 2 bases, and 7 bases lay in between. In germline, CDR1 is MNHEY, CDR2 SMNVEV (reference sequence). The CDR3 length is 14 residues. The CDR3 bases are TGTGCCAGCAGTTTATCAGCAGGGAACTATGGCTACACCTTC. This translates into CASSLSAGNYGYTF.

The rearrangement links TRBV20-1 to TRBJ2-5; D gene unclear. The V gene lost 6 bases and the J gene lost 2 bases, with 7 bases spanning the gap. The CDR3 spans 11 residues. CDR1 and CDR2 from the germline V gene are DFQATT and SNEGSKA (reference sequence). The CDR3 region is CSAKGQETQYF. CDR3 DNA sequence: TGCAGTGCCAAAGGGCAAGAGACCCAGTACTTC.

This clonotype was observed many times. J is TRBJ2-3 and V is TRBV10-3; D unresolved. CDR3 size: 13 residues. The germline V gene has CDR1 ENHRY and CDR2 SYGVKD. V was pared by 4 bases and J by 7 bases, with 12 bases between. CDR3 sequence (DNA): TGTGCCATCAGTGGAGAACCACGCCATACGCAGTATTTT. Protein: CAISGEPRHTQYF.

There are many counts of this clonotype. The rearrangement uses TRBV20-1 and TRBJ2-5; D is undetermined. With 3 bases removed from V and 3 bases from J, the gap between germline ends came to 5 bases. CDR3 length: 11 residues. Germline CDR1 and CDR2: DFQATT and SNEGSKA (reference sequence). Here the CDR3 DNA reads TGCAGTGCTAGCCCAAAAGAGACCCAGTACTTC. Translated: CSASPKETQYF.

This clonotype was detected many times. The J gene is TRBJ2-1, the V gene TRBV6-2 or TRBV6-3; possibly TRBD2 for D (5 bases). The CDR3 sequence is 16 residues long. V was pared by 2 bases and J by 15 bases, with 26 bases between. Germline lookup yields CDR1 MNHEY and CDR2 SVGEGT. This CDR3 is CASSYVERYLALKWFF. The DNA for the CDR3 is TGTGCCAGCAGTTACGTCGAGAGGTACCTAGCCCTTAAATGGTTCTTC.

Many counts were recorded for this clonotype. The chain carries TRBV7-9 and TRBJ2-7, with D possibly being TRBD1 (6 bases). The CDR3 has 14 amino acids. Germline V gene data show CDR1 as SEHNR and CDR2 as FQNEAQ (reference sequence). V lost 2 bases to trimming and J lost 1 base, with 9 bases between them. CDR3: CASSLIQGSYEQYF. CDR3 DNA: TGTGCCAGCAGCTTAATACAGGGTTCCTACGAGCAGTACTTC.

About this clonotype itself: The CDR3 ends on some other residue instead of the conserved phenylalanine or tryptophan, so this is likely a read error. V usage is TRBV7-2 and J usage is TRBJ1-2; 7 nucleotides match TRBD1. The CDR3 has 13 amino acids. Per germline, CDR1 SGHTA and CDR2 FQGNSA. The V and J ends lost 4 bases and 6 bases, in that order; junction bases with no gene match: 5. For the CDR3, the DNA is TGTGCCAGCAGCTACGGGACAGTGGATGGCTACACCATC. It yields the protein CASSYGTVDGYTI.

This clonotype was seen many times. V and J are TRBV4-1 and TRBJ2-7, with D tentatively TRBD2 (6 bases). V was pared by 4 bases and J by 5 bases, with 21 bases between. Germline V CDR1 and CDR2: MGHRA, YSYEKL. The CDR3 totals 16 residues. CDR3 residues: CASSRAGTPSMDEQYF. The DNA of the CDR3 is TGCGCCAGCAGCCGAGCTGGGACTCCGTCTATGGACGAGCAGTACTTC.

This clonotype was recorded at least ten times. The chain recombines TRBV10-3 with TRBJ1-1, with 8 nucleotides matching TRBD1. This CDR3 spans 14 amino acids. V was clipped by 4 bases and J by 3 bases; unmatched bases: 4. Germline V gene lookup returns CDR1 ENHRY and CDR2 SYGVKD. The CDR3: CAISVGTGDTEAFF. For the CDR3, the DNA is TGTGCCATCAGTGTCGGGACAGGCGACACTGAAGCTTTCTTT.

The chain combines TRBV20-1 with TRBJ1-1; TRBD1 agrees at 8 bases. There are 13 residues in the CDR3. V lost 4 bases, J lost 9 bases, and 10 bases stayed unmatched. Germline assignment: CDR1 DFQATT and CDR2 SNEGSKA (reference sequence). CDR3 in DNA: TGCAGTGCTACGACAGGGGAAACCGGAAAAGCTTTCTTT. Its protein product is CSATTGETGKAFF.

The sample holds many counts of this clonotype. This chain connects TRBV5-5 to TRBJ2-2; D remains ambiguous. Germline CDR1 SGHKS, CDR2 YYEKEE (reference sequence). This CDR3 contains 14 residues. Trimming removed 7 bases from V and 4 bases from J, with 14 bases in between. The CDR3 loop reads CASCIETLTGELFF. In DNA, the CDR3 is TGTGCCAGCTGTATAGAAACCCTCACCGGGGAGCTGTTTTTT.